This entry describes one TCR beta chain. Antigen unknown. The V end lost 2 bases, the J end lost 3 bases, and 19 bases lay between the germline ends. Germline CDR1 reads MGHRA; CDR2 reads YSYEKL. This CDR3 has 17 amino acids. This specimen belongs to a study of Ad26.COV2.S vaccination and SARS-CoV-2 variants. Study-wide results and caveats: People given the vaccine had a wider spike-specific TCR breadth than placebo recipients did. Participants given vaccine showed non-spike TCR breadth similar to that of placebo recipients. Total T cell responses may have been underestimated by the TCR breadth and depth analyses. Following vaccination, spike-specific CD8+ and CD4+ T cell responses reportedly exhibited substantial breadth.

Assay used: immunoSEQ multiplex PCR; TCRdb lists only in-frame clones, some missing. The repertoire holds approximately 400,000 clones, with around 92% as singletons. The J gene is TRBJ1-2, the V gene TRBV4-1; D is undetermined. This TCR was sampled from a human donor who had recovered from COVID-19. The sample consisted of peripheral blood, taken after recovery from COVID-19. The CDR3, as DNA: TGCGCCAGCAGCCAATTCACCGGGTCACATCCGGACTATGGCTACACCTTC. Encoded protein: CASSQFTGSHPDYGYTF.